The 28 T cell receptor beta chains reported below all come from one sample, sequenced in a study of blood T cell repertoires in COVID-19. Clones were read by immunoSEQ multiplex PCR, and TCRdb kept only the in-frame ones, dropping some. The table includes approximately 210,000 clones, about 90% detected once. Sequencing was done on a sample of peripheral blood. The receptors stem from a man aged 35-49 years with active or convalescent COVID-19.

The chain uses TRBV5-4 and TRBJ1-1, with a weak D call TRBD1 (6 bases). V was shortened by 3 bases and J by 7 bases, with 16 bases between the two germline ends. This CDR3 contains 14 residues. Germline V gene lookup returns CDR1 SGHNT and CDR2 YYREEE (reference sequence). DNA of the CDR3: TGTGCCAGCAGCTCCCGGGACAACTCCTATGAAGCTTTCTTT. It specifies CASSSRDNSYEAFF.

V usage is TRBV30 and J usage is TRBJ1-4; D is unclear. Trimming cost V 2 bases and J 11 bases, with 9 bases left between them. CDR3 length equals 11 residues. Per the germline V gene, CDR1 is GTSNPN and CDR2 is SVGIG (reference sequence). The CDR3 DNA follows: TGTGCCTGGAGTCTGATGCGGAAACTGTTTTTT. The encoded protein is CAWSLMRKLFF.

This sequence joins TRBV6-5 and TRBJ1-1, with no clear D. The germline V and J ends were trimmed by 6 bases and 1 base, with 12 bases remaining between them. The CDR3 has 14 amino acids. The V gene's germline CDR1 is MNHEY and CDR2 SVGAGI. CDR3 sequence: CASRTQPANTEAFF. The DNA for the CDR3 is TGTGCCAGCAGAACACAGCCGGCGAACACTGAAGCTTTCTTT.

A few counts support this clone. The chain combines TRBV10-2 with TRBJ2-1; TRBD2 agrees at 13 bases. The CDR3 consists of 15 residues. With 6 bases clipped from V and 9 bases from J, the junction kept 8 bases outside the gene matches. CDR1 is WSHSY, CDR2 SAAADI, per germline. The CDR3 sequence is CASSGTSGRVSEQFF. CDR3 DNA: TGCGCCAGCAGCGGAACTAGCGGGAGGGTCAGTGAGCAGTTCTTC.

This clone was picked up one time. The genes are TRBV15 and TRBJ1-5; a weak D match, TRBD1 (6 bases). Deletions cut 3 bases from V and 1 base from J, with 13 bases between. This CDR3 has 16 residues. CDR1 is LNHNV and CDR2 is YYDKDF in the germline V gene (reference sequence). The chain's CDR3 is CATSSLLTGSNQPQHF. CDR3 nucleotides: TGTGCCACCAGCAGCCTCCTAACAGGGAGCAATCAGCCCCAGCATTTT.

This chain links TRBV4-1 with TRBJ2-1, with 13 nucleotides matching TRBD2. V was clipped by 4 bases and J by 10 bases; unmatched bases: 16. There are 18 residues in the CDR3. Germline V CDR1 and CDR2: MGHRA, YSYEKL. CDR3: CASSRPERTSGGENEQFF. The CDR3 DNA follows: TGCGCCAGCAGCCGCCCCGAACGGACTAGCGGGGGAGAGAACGAGCAGTTCTTC.

J is TRBJ1-5 and V is TRBV4-1, with 7 bases matching TRBD1. Germline CDR1 and CDR2: MGHRA and YSYEKL. V trimming: 4 bases; J trimming: 3 bases; junction bases outside the gene matches: 9. This CDR3 is built from 16 residues. The CDR3 protein is CASSPTKGQINQPQHF. DNA of the CDR3: TGCGCCAGCAGCCCCACGAAGGGACAGATCAATCAGCCCCAGCATTTT.

This clone was observed once. This chain connects TRBV28 to TRBJ2-6; D gene ambiguous. Trimming took off 7 bases at V and 0 bases at J, with 7 bases between the two ends. CDR1 is MDHEN and CDR2 is SYDVKM in the germline V gene. This CDR3 has 14 amino acids. CDR3 bases: TGTGCCAGCACCCGTCGCTCTGGGGCCAACGTCCTGACTTTC. Its protein product is CASTRRSGANVLTF.

The chain links TRBV5-1 to TRBJ2-7, with 9 bases fitting TRBD1. CDR1 and CDR2 (germline): SGHRS, YFSETQ. The trim removed 0 bases at V and 1 base at J, leaving 5 bases unmatched. The CDR3 runs to 16 residues. Here the CDR3 DNA reads TGCGCCAGCAGCTTGGCCGCCGGGACAGGGTCCTACGAGCAGTACTTC. This translates into CASSLAAGTGSYEQYF. The variable domain in full, completed from reference TRBV5-1 and TRBJ2-7, reads KAGVTQTPRYLIKTRGQQVTLSCSPISGHRSVSWYQQTPGQGLQFLFEYFSETQRNKGNFPGRFSGRQFSNSRSEMNVSTLELGDSALYLCASSLAAGTGSYEQYFGPGTRLTVT.

The chain couples TRBV9 to TRBJ2-7; TRBD2 agrees at 7 bases. From germline, CDR1 is SGDLS and CDR2 YYNGEE. This CDR3 is built from 15 residues. The V and J ends lost 0 bases and 0 bases, in that order; junction bases with no gene match: 3. In DNA, the CDR3 is TGTGCCAGCAGCGTAGCGGGAGGCGTCTCCTACGAGCAGTACTTC. Amino acid sequence: CASSVAGGVSYEQYF.

V is TRBV27 and J is TRBJ2-1, with TRBD2 identical over 7 bases. V lost 7 bases and J lost 1; bases outside the gene matches: 4. Looked up from germline, CDR1 is MNHEY and CDR2 is SMNVEV (reference sequence). CDR3 length: 14 residues. The DNA of the CDR3 is TGTGCCAGCACCTCCGGGGGGTCCTACAATGAGCAGTTCTTC. This codes for CASTSGGSYNEQFF.

J is TRBJ2-3 and V is TRBV9, with a weak D call TRBD2 (6 bases). CDR1 is SGDLS and CDR2 is YYNGEE in the germline V gene. This CDR3 is built from 17 residues. The V end was cut by 0 bases, the J end by 2 bases, with 16 bases between. The chain's CDR3 is CASSVAWAGLYTDTQYF. CDR3 nucleotide sequence: TGTGCCAGCAGCGTAGCTTGGGCGGGGCTCTACACAGATACGCAGTATTTT. Drawing the rest from reference TRBV9 and TRBJ2-3, the complete variable domain is DSGVTQTPKHLITATGQRVTLRCSPRSGDLSVYWYQQSLDQGLQFLIQYYNGEERAKGNILERFSAQQFPDLHSELNLSSLELGDSALYFCASSVAWAGLYTDTQYFGPGTRLTVL.

The gene calls are TRBV6-5 and TRBJ1-3; TRBD1 might be the D (6 bases). The CDR3 consists of 15 residues. Germline CDR1 is MNHEY and CDR2 is SVGAGI. With 5 bases removed from V and 0 bases from J, the gap between germline ends came to 11 bases. The CDR3 bases are TGTGCCAGCAGTAACCGACAGGTCTCTGGAAACACCATATATTTT. As protein: CASSNRQVSGNTIYF.

This clone has a handful of counts. This chain connects TRBV18 to TRBJ1-2; D gene ambiguous. Germline loops: CDR1 KGHSH, CDR2 LQKENI. The CDR3 extends over 14 amino acids. V was clipped by 1 base and J by 5 bases, with 11 bases between them. CDR3 in amino acids: CASSPLSVNYGYTF. CDR3 in DNA: TGTGCCAGCTCACCACTGTCAGTTAATTATGGCTACACCTTC. Filled out from reference TRBV18 and TRBJ1-2, the complete variable domain reads NAGVMQNPRHLVRRRGQEARLRCSPMKGHSHVYWYRQLPEEGLKFMVYLQKENIIDESGMPKERFSAEFPKEGPSILRIQQVVRGDSAAYFCASSPLSVNYGYTFGSGTRLTVV.

The chain has TRBV19 and TRBJ1-5; 7 positions match TRBD1. The CDR3 is made up of 15 amino acids. The V gene end was trimmed by 6 bases and the J gene end by 2 bases; junction bases not matched to a gene: 7. Per germline, CDR1 LNHDA and CDR2 SQIVND (reference sequence). DNA for the CDR3: TGTGCCAGTAGCCAGGGGGAAACTCGCAATCAGCCCCAGCATTTT. This codes for CASSQGETRNQPQHF.

The genes are TRBV7-9 and TRBJ2-7; 9 bases match TRBD1. Germline CDR1 is SEHNR and CDR2 is FQNEAQ (reference sequence). J gave up 5 bases and V 5 bases, and 10 bases lay outside the gene matches. The CDR3 is 15 amino acids. The DNA of the CDR3 is TGTGCCAGCAGCCGGGGAGGGACAGGGCCCCACGAGCAGTACTTC. Its translation: CASSRGGTGPHEQYF. Together with reference TRBV7-9 and TRBJ2-7, the CDR3 gives the full variable domain: DTGVSQNPRHKITKRGQNVTFRCDPISEHNRLYWYRQTLGQGPEFLTYFQNEAQLEKSRLLSDRFSAERPKGSFSTLEIQRTEQGDSAMYLCASSRGGTGPHEQYFGPGTRLTVT.

The chain couples TRBV21-1 to TRBJ2-7; the table's TRBD1 call for D was not verified on the DNA. TRBV21-1 is described as a pseudogene. The CDR3 sequence is 12 residues long. CDR3 sequence (DNA): TGTGCCAGCAGCAAAGTACACGTAGAGCAGTACTTC. It codes for CASSKVHVEQYF.

This clone was observed once. The chain joins TRBV10-1 to TRBJ2-3; TRBD1 matches 9 bases. The germline gives CDR1 WNHNN, CDR2 SYGVQD (reference sequence). J was trimmed by 0 bases and V by 3 bases; bases with no gene match: 4. CDR3 size: 16 residues. Here the CDR3 reads CASSDRDRESTDTQYF. For the CDR3, the DNA is TGCGCCAGCAGTGACCGGGACAGGGAGAGCACAGATACGCAGTATTTT.

This rearrangement joins TRBV7-9 to TRBJ2-2, with 8 bases identical to TRBD2. Per the germline V gene, CDR1 is SEHNR and CDR2 is FQNEAQ (reference sequence). The trim removed 5 bases at V and 5 bases at J, leaving 7 bases unmatched. This CDR3 contains 15 residues. In nucleotides, the CDR3 is TGTGCCAGCAGCCCCCGGGAGGGCCGAACCGGGGAGCTGTTTTTT. It encodes CASSPREGRTGELFF. Full variable domain (outside the CDR3, taken from reference TRBV7-9 and TRBJ2-2): DTGVSQNPRHKITKRGQNVTFRCDPISEHNRLYWYRQTLGQGPEFLTYFQNEAQLEKSRLLSDRFSAERPKGSFSTLEIQRTEQGDSAMYLCASSPREGRTGELFFGEGSRLTVL.

The chain carries TRBV5-4 and TRBJ2-1; unclear D gene. CDR1 and CDR2 (germline): SGHNT, YYREEE (reference sequence). The CDR3 runs 15 residues. V was clipped by 3 bases and J by 0 bases, with 10 bases between them. This chain's CDR3 is CASSCRLSSYNEQFF. CDR3 coding DNA: TGTGCCAGCAGCTGTAGACTGAGCTCCTACAATGAGCAGTTCTTC.

The chain has TRBV11-2 and TRBJ1-5; 9 bases agree with TRBD1. Per the germline V gene, CDR1 is SGHAT and CDR2 is FQNNGV. This CDR3 is 16 amino acids long. The V gene end was trimmed by 1 base and the J gene end by 8 bases; junction bases not matched to a gene: 9. CDR3 sequence reads: CASSLGFTGGLEPQHF. Here the CDR3 DNA reads TGTGCCAGCAGCTTAGGTTTCACAGGGGGCCTGGAGCCCCAGCATTTT.

In its sample, this clone was seen once. This chain uses TRBV10-3 with TRBJ1-4; 9 bases map to TRBD1. This CDR3 is 15 amino acids long. V gave up 10 bases and J gave up 4 bases; unmatched junction bases: 10. Germline V gene sequence: CDR1 ENHRY, CDR2 SYGVKD. The CDR3 sequence: CATRGLDRGNEKLFF. CDR3 DNA sequence: TGTGCCACCCGAGGCCTGGACAGGGGTAATGAAAAACTGTTTTTT.

V usage is TRBV5-8 and J usage is TRBJ1-1; D not certain. The V gene's germline CDR1 is SGHTS and CDR2 YDEGEE. This CDR3 spans 13 amino acids. V was cut by 0 bases and J by 3 bases, with 6 bases left in between. The CDR3, as DNA: TGTGCCAGCAGCTTGGGGCGGCACACTGAAGCTTTCTTT. Its protein is CASSLGRHTEAFF.

The chain is built from TRBV27 and TRBJ1-4; D unresolved. CDR3 length equals 14 residues. Looked up from germline, CDR1 is MNHEY and CDR2 is SMNVEV (reference sequence). The V end was cut by 4 bases, the J end by 1 base, with 7 bases between. CDR3 sequence reads: CASSSVVTNEKLFF. As DNA, the CDR3 is TGTGCCAGCAGTTCGGTGGTAACTAATGAAAAACTGTTTTTT.

The chain couples TRBV27 to TRBJ2-2; possible D gene TRBD1, 7 bases. The CDR3 length is 18 residues. The germline V gene has CDR1 MNHEY and CDR2 SMNVEV (reference sequence). V was shortened by 6 bases and J by 5 bases, with 25 bases between the two germline ends. The CDR3 DNA sequence: TGTGCCAGCAGGCTCAAGACAGGGTTCCCACGGGGGACCGGGGAGCTGTTTTTT. It encodes CASRLKTGFPRGTGELFF.

The V gene is TRBV7-9, the J gene TRBJ2-5, with 7 bases lining up with TRBD2. Per germline, CDR1 SEHNR and CDR2 FQNEAQ (reference sequence). V was pared by 4 bases and J by 4 bases, with 9 bases of the junction left unmatched. This CDR3 contains 15 residues. The CDR3 loop is CASSSVGRGGETQYF. As DNA, the CDR3 is TGTGCCAGCAGCTCGGTGGGGAGGGGCGGAGAGACCCAGTACTTC.

The J gene is TRBJ2-5, the V gene TRBV5-6; 7 nucleotides match TRBD1. Trimming removed 5 bases from V and 5 bases from J; junction bases left unmatched: 24. Per germline, CDR1 SGHDT and CDR2 YYEEEE. The CDR3 is 19 residues long. CDR3: CASSPKGNNRGLGRETQYF. The CDR3 coding sequence is TGTGCCAGCAGTCCTAAGGGGAACAACAGGGGCCTAGGCCGGGAGACCCAGTACTTC. Variable domain in full (rest from reference TRBV5-6 and TRBJ2-5): DAGVTQSPTHLIKTRGQQVTLRCSPKSGHDTVSWYQQALGQGPQFIFQYYEEEERQRGNFPDRFSGHQFPNYSSELNVNALLLGDSALYLCASSPKGNNRGLGRETQYFGPGTRLLVL.

V gene TRBV28 combines with J gene TRBJ1-2, with 9 bases identical to TRBD1. The CDR3 has 12 amino acids. Germline V gene sequence: CDR1 MDHEN, CDR2 SYDVKM. Unmatched junction bases numbered 2, after V lost 5 bases and J lost 7 bases. This chain's CDR3 is CASSQGQGGYTF. DNA of the CDR3: TGTGCCAGCAGTCAGGGACAGGGTGGCTACACCTTC.